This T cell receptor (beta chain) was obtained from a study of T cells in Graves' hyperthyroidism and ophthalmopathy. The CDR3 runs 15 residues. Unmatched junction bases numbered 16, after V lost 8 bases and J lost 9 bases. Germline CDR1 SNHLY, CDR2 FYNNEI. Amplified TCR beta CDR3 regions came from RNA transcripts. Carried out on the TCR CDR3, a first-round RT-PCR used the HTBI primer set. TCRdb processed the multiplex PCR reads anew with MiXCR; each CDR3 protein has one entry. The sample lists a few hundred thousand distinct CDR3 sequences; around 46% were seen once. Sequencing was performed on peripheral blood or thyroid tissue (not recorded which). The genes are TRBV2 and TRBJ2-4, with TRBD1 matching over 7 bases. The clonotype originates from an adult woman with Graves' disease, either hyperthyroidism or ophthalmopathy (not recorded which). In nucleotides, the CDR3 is TGTGCCAGCGAACAGGGGAGTTACGGTGGTGCCATTCAGTACTTC. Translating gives CASEQGSYGGAIQYF.